The clone carrying this T cell receptor (beta chain) was seen only a few times. The CDR3 spans 14 residues. From germline, CDR1 is SGHDN and CDR2 FVKESK. V lost 5 bases and J lost 6; bases outside the gene matches: 5. In the original analysis: For nucleated cells, counts were estimated from reference gene primer amplification. TCRdb's copy holds only in-frame clones and misses some; the assay was immunoSEQ multiplex PCR. Clone size and V and J calls were adopted from that table, with D and trimming inferred from the DNA. The sample carries tens of thousands of clones, over 80% recorded once. This entry comes from a study of blood T cell repertoires in COVID-19. At the level of the study: Acute and convalescent COVID-19 samples came from the United States, Italy and Spain. Nucleic acid was either cDNA or gDNA, and it came from T cells, B-cell-depleted T cells, or PBMCs.

This sequence joins TRBV14 and TRBJ1-4; TRBD1 aligns across 8 bases. The TCR originated in a man between 65 and 79 years old with acute or convalescent COVID-19. Source material: peripheral blood. This chain's CDR3 is CASSDDRGYEKLFF. CDR3 bases: TGTGCCAGCAGCGACGACAGGGGTTATGAAAAACTGTTTTTT.